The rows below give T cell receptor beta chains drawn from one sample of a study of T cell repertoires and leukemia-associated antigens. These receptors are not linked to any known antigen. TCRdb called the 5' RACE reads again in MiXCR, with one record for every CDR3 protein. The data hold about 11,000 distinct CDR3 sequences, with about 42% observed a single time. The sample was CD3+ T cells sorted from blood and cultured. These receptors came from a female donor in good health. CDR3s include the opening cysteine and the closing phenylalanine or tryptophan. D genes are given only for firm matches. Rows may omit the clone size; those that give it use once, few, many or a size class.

DNA: TGCGCCAGCAGCCCGCTAGCGGGCCCAGATACGCAGTATTTT
CDR3: CASSPLAGPDTQYF
V: TRBV4-1
D: TRBD2
J: TRBJ2-3
size: NA

DNA: TGTGCCAGCAGCTTTCGAGGGCCCACTGAGACCCAGTACTTC
CDR3: CASSFRGPTETQYF
V: TRBV7-2
D: NA
J: TRBJ2-5
size: few

DNA: TGTGCCAGCTCAAGACGGACTAGCGGGCAAATCCAGGAGACCCAGCACTTC
CDR3: CASSRRTSGQIQETQHF
V: TRBV18
D: TRBD2
J: TRBJ2-5
size: once

DNA: TGCAGTGCTAGAGTCGGAGTAGCGGGAGACGAGCAGTACTTC
CDR3: CSARVGVAGDEQYF
V: TRBV20-1
D: TRBD2
J: TRBJ2-7
size: few

DNA: TGTGCCAGCAGCTCTACCGCTAGCACAGATACGCAGTATTTT
CDR3: CASSSTASTDTQYF
V: TRBV11-2
D: NA
J: TRBJ2-3
size: many

DNA: TGTGCCAGCAGTTTTTGGACTAGCGGGAGTCTCTACGAGCAGTACTTC
CDR3: CASSFWTSGSLYEQYF
V: TRBV28
D: TRBD2
J: TRBJ2-7
size: many

DNA: TGTGCCAGCAGGTCCGACAGGGGGCGCACAGATACGCAGTATTTT
CDR3: CASRSDRGRTDTQYF
V: TRBV6-1
D: TRBD1
J: TRBJ2-3
size: many

DNA: TGTGCCAGCTCACCCGGCTTCAACACTGAAGCTTTCTTT
CDR3: CASSPGFNTEAFF
V: TRBV25-1
D: NA
J: TRBJ1-1
size: medium-sized

DNA: TGCGCCAGCAGTACCGGGACAGGGGCGTACGAGCAGTACTTC
CDR3: CASSTGTGAYEQYF
V: TRBV5-1
D: TRBD1
J: TRBJ2-7
size: medium-sized

DNA: TGCGCCAGCAGCTTGACAGGGACGAACACTGAAGCTTTCTTT
CDR3: CASSLTGTNTEAFF
V: TRBV5-1
D: NA
J: TRBJ1-1
size: medium-sized

DNA: TGTGCCAGCAGTTACGTGGCGGGATGGGGAGAGACCCAGTACTTC
CDR3: CASSYVAGWGETQYF
V: TRBV6-5
D: NA
J: TRBJ2-5
size: NA

DNA: TGTGCCAGCAGCTTAGGGGTCGGGCGGAGAGATACGCAGTATTTT
CDR3: CASSLGVGRRDTQYF
V: TRBV7-8
D: NA
J: TRBJ2-3
size: large

DNA: TGCGCCAGCAGCCCCGTAGCGACGAACACCGGGGAGCTGTTTTTT
CDR3: CASSPVATNTGELFF
V: TRBV5-1
D: NA
J: TRBJ2-2
size: hyperexpanded

DNA: TGCAGCGTTTCCCTCGTCAGCGGGAACTATGGCTACACCTTC
CDR3: CSVSLVSGNYGYTF
V: TRBV29-1
D: NA
J: TRBJ1-2
size: medium-sized

DNA: TGCAGCGAAAGAAGATTCCGCAATGAGCAGTTCTTC
CDR3: CSERRFRNEQFF
V: TRBV29-1
D: NA
J: TRBJ2-1
size: NA

DNA: TGTGCCAGCAGTCGAGGGGGCCTGAACACTGAAGCTTTCTTT
CDR3: CASSRGGLNTEAFF
V: TRBV6-5
D: TRBD1
J: TRBJ1-1
size: many

DNA: TGTGCCAGCAGTTTAACCCCCGGGGCCAACGTCCTGACTTTC
CDR3: CASSLTPGANVLTF
V: TRBV7-9
D: NA
J: TRBJ2-6
size: NA

DNA: TGTGCCAGCAGTTTTTCCCCCGCGACAGGGCTGAACACTGAAGCTTTCTTT
CDR3: CASSFSPATGLNTEAFF
V: TRBV28
D: TRBD1
J: TRBJ1-1
size: NA

DNA: TGTGCCAGCAGAGACAGGCGGGGAACAGATACGCAGTATTTT
CDR3: CASRDRRGTDTQYF
V: TRBV28
D: NA
J: TRBJ2-3
size: once

DNA: TGCAGCGTGGGGTTGGGAGGCGTGAACACTGAAGCTTTCTTT
CDR3: CSVGLGGVNTEAFF
V: TRBV29-1
D: NA
J: TRBJ1-1
size: NA

DNA: TGTGCCAGCAGTTTAGACTTCACAGATACGCAGTATTTT
CDR3: CASSLDFTDTQYF
V: TRBV12-3/TRBV12-4
D: NA
J: TRBJ2-3
size: NA

DNA: TGTGCCAGCCGAGCAGGGGGCGGAAACACCATATATTTT
CDR3: CASRAGGGNTIYF
V: TRBV28
D: TRBD1
J: TRBJ1-3
size: few

DNA: TGTGCCAGCATTGCGCAGGGGGCGACTTACTCTAACTCCTACAATGAGCAGTTCTTC
CDR3: CASIAQGATYSNSYNEQFF
V: TRBV27
D: TRBD1
J: TRBJ2-1
size: NA

DNA: TGTGCCAGCAGCACCCGACTAGCGGGAGGCTACGAGCAGTACTTC
CDR3: CASSTRLAGGYEQYF
V: TRBV3-1
D: TRBD2
J: TRBJ2-7
size: NA

DNA: TGTGCCAGCAGTCCGTCGGGACAGGAGAACACTGAAGCTTTCTTT
CDR3: CASSPSGQENTEAFF
V: TRBV12-3/TRBV12-4
D: TRBD1
J: TRBJ1-1
size: NA

DNA: TGCAGTGCTAGAGGCAACAGCGGGCCAATGGGAAATTACGAGCAGTACTTC
CDR3: CSARGNSGPMGNYEQYF
V: TRBV20-1
D: NA
J: TRBJ2-7
size: NA

DNA: TGTGCCAGCAGCTTCGGGACAGGGCATTTTCAGCCCCAGCATTTT
CDR3: CASSFGTGHFQPQHF
V: TRBV7-2
D: TRBD1
J: TRBJ1-5
size: many

DNA: TGTGCCAGCAGTTTAGTGGCGGGGGCCACAGATACGCAGTATTTT
CDR3: CASSLVAGATDTQYF
V: TRBV12-3/TRBV12-4
D: NA
J: TRBJ2-3
size: medium-sized

DNA: TGCAGTGCTAGAGATGGAGCCACCGCGGGGACCCAGTACTTC
CDR3: CSARDGATAGTQYF
V: TRBV20-1
D: NA
J: TRBJ2-5
size: NA

DNA: TGTGCCAGCAGCTTAGCTCCGGGAAAGAGGGGTAGCTCCTACAATGAGCAGTTCTTC
CDR3: CASSLAPGKRGSSYNEQFF
V: TRBV7-9
D: NA
J: TRBJ2-1
size: many

DNA: TGTGCCAGCAGCCTGCAGAGGTTCGAGGCGGAGACCCAGTACTTC
CDR3: CASSLQRFEAETQYF
V: TRBV7-9
D: NA
J: TRBJ2-5
size: many

DNA: TGTGCCAGCACCCCCCTCCGGGACTCCGGCTTCTCTGAAAACACCATATATTTT
CDR3: CASTPLRDSGFSENTIYF
V: TRBV12-3/TRBV12-4
D: NA
J: TRBJ1-3
size: NA

DNA: TGTGCCAGCAGTTACTCCGGTGGACTAGCGGGAGACGAGCAGTACTTC
CDR3: CASSYSGGLAGDEQYF
V: TRBV6-5
D: TRBD2
J: TRBJ2-7
size: many

DNA: TGTGCCTATGAAGCACCGGGCCTAGCCAAAAACATTCAGTACTTC
CDR3: CAYEAPGLAKNIQYF
V: TRBV15
D: NA
J: TRBJ2-4
size: medium-sized

DNA: TGTGCCAGCAGCCCTACGAAATGGTCTTACGTTGCCGGGGAGCCGTTTTTT
CDR3: CASSPTKWSYVAGEPFF
V: TRBV5-6
D: NA
J: TRBJ2-2
size: NA

DNA: TGTGCCAGCAGCCAAGGCAGGAGCAGGACAGATACGCAGTATTTT
CDR3: CASSQGRSRTDTQYF
V: TRBV3-1
D: NA
J: TRBJ2-3
size: NA

DNA: TGTGCCAGCAGCCCCAGGACTAGCGGGCTCACCGAAGAGTTCTTC
CDR3: CASSPRTSGLTEEFF
V: TRBV7-9
D: TRBD2
J: TRBJ2-1
size: medium-sized

DNA: TGTGCCAGCAGTTTTGGGAGGGCCAACGAGCAGTACTTC
CDR3: CASSFGRANEQYF
V: TRBV12-3/TRBV12-4
D: TRBD2
J: TRBJ2-7
size: few

DNA: TGTGCCAGCAGCGCTCCCTCCAATGAGCAGTTCTTC
CDR3: CASSAPSNEQFF
V: TRBV13
D: NA
J: TRBJ2-1
size: many

DNA: TGCAGCGTCGCGGGTTCTGGAAACACCATATATTTT
CDR3: CSVAGSGNTIYF
V: TRBV29-1
D: NA
J: TRBJ1-3
size: NA

DNA: TGCGCCAGCAGCCTATCCTGGACAGGGGTAGATACGCAGTATTTT
CDR3: CASSLSWTGVDTQYF
V: TRBV4-1
D: TRBD1
J: TRBJ2-3
size: NA

DNA: TGCGCCAGCAGCCAAGATTTAGCGGGGAGAGGCTACACCTTC
CDR3: CASSQDLAGRGYTF
V: TRBV4-3
D: NA
J: TRBJ1-2
size: NA